This T cell receptor beta chain was recorded in a study of T cells after posttransplantation cyclophosphamide. General study findings and limits: Later post-transplant blood repertoires were often dominated by donor CD8+ memory clones. Skin or GI-infiltrating T cells shared few TRB sequences with blood.

Assay: immunoSEQ multiplex PCR; the TCRdb copy retains only in-frame clones and omits some. This record lists 20,000 to 25,000 clones, none seen once only, and the top ten clones contain less than 5.5%. In its sample, this clone was seen many times. What it recognizes is unknown. The V gene end was trimmed by 4 bases and the J gene end by 0 bases; junction bases not matched to a gene: 9. CDR3 length: 18 amino acids. CDR1 is LNHDA, CDR2 SQIVND, per germline (reference sequence). The sequencing input was PBMCs. The TCR originated in a woman between 45 and 60 years old in good health, CMV-negative, and a related stem cell transplant donor. This rearrangement joins TRBV19 to TRBJ2-3; 11 bases align to TRBD2. Here the CDR3 reads CASSKRLAGPSSTDTQYF. The CDR3 bases are TGTGCCAGTAGTAAAAGACTAGCGGGGCCCTCTAGCACAGATACGCAGTATTTT.